This is a list of T cell receptor beta chains from one sample in a study of blood T cell repertoires in COVID-19. Generated by immunoSEQ multiplex PCR, the TCRdb table keeps only in-frame clones and is missing some. The sample carries 150,000 to 200,000 clones, 88% recorded once. The sequenced sample was PBMCs or T cells enriched from blood (not recorded which). These receptors came from a woman in her forties or fifties who had recovered from COVID-19. CDR3s include the opening cysteine and the closing phenylalanine or tryptophan. D genes are given only for firm matches. Clone size is stated in some rows and not others, as once, few, many or a class when expanded.

abundance,d_gene,j_gene,v_gene,CDR3aa,CDR3nt
.,.,TRBJ2-1,TRBV7-9,CASSLDGGSYNEQFF,TGTGCCAGCAGCTTAGACGGCGGGTCCTACAATGAGCAGTTCTTC
.,TRBD1,TRBJ2-3,TRBV19,CASSIRGQVKSKDTQYF,TGTGCCAGTAGTATCCGGGGACAGGTGAAATCGAAAGATACGCAGTATTTT
.,TRBD1,TRBJ1-6,TRBV6-5,CASRSDRGISPLHF,TGTGCCAGCAGATCGGACAGGGGAATTTCACCCCTCCACTTT
.,.,TRBJ1-2,TRBV7-2,CASSLEGGIAYGYTF,TGTGCCAGCAGCTTAGAGGGGGGGATCGCCTATGGCTACACCTTC
.,TRBD1,TRBJ1-3,TRBV12-5,CASGGTGLVGTIYF,TGTGCTAGTGGTGGGACAGGGCTGGTTGGCACCATATATTTT
.,.,TRBJ1-1,TRBV10-3,CAISEYGGWIVGNTEAFF,TGTGCCATCAGTGAGTACGGGGGTTGGATAGTGGGGAACACTGAAGCTTTCTTT
.,TRBD2,TRBJ2-4,TRBV3-1/TRBV3-2,CASTRGPGGKNIQYF,TGTGCCAGCACTCGAGGACCGGGGGGGAAAAACATTCAGTACTTC
.,.,TRBJ2-7,TRBV5-6,CASSLETGQAGYEQYF,TGTGCCAGCAGCTTGGAAACTGGGCAGGCAGGCTACGAGCAGTACTTC
.,.,TRBJ1-1,TRBV25-1,CASSEFGPNTEAFF,TGTGCCAGCAGTGAATTTGGGCCTAACACTGAAGCTTTCTTT
.,.,TRBJ1-1,TRBV5-6,CASRGGWGSTEAFF,TGTGCCAGCCGCGGGGGATGGGGGAGTACTGAAGCTTTCTTT
few,TRBD1,TRBJ2-2,TRBV4-3,CASSQGRTGRGGELFF,TGCGCCAGCAGCCAGGGACGGACAGGGAGAGGCGGGGAGCTGTTTTTT
.,.,TRBJ2-7,TRBV7-2,CASSTGQIYEQYF,TGTGCCAGCAGCACCGGACAGATTTACGAGCAGTACTTC
once,.,TRBJ1-6,TRBV19,CASSTVGGDSPLHF,TGTGCCAGTAGCACCGTCGGGGGTGATTCACCCCTCCACTTT
.,TRBD1,TRBJ1-2,TRBV7-9,CASSWETGGSYGYTF,TGTGCCAGCAGCTGGGAGACAGGGGGCAGCTATGGCTACACCTTC
.,.,TRBJ1-6,TRBV7-6,CASRKSQGNSPLHF,TGTGCCAGCAGGAAATCTCAGGGTAATTCACCCCTCCACTTT
.,.,TRBJ1-3,TRBV5-4,CASSSQGNRSSGNTIYF,TGTGCCAGCAGCTCACAGGGTAATCGATCCTCTGGAAACACCATATATTTT
.,TRBD1,TRBJ2-3,TRBV19,CASSRIQGASTDTQYF,TGTGCCAGTAGCCGGATACAGGGGGCGAGCACAGATACGCAGTATTTT
.,.,TRBJ1-5,TRBV5-6,CASSLRGTSYSNQPQHF,TGTGCCAGCAGCTTGCGGGGAACCTCTTATAGCAATCAGCCCCAGCATTTT
.,.,TRBJ2-5,TRBV21-1,CASSKAPKQETQYF,TGTGCCAGCAGCAAAGCCCCTAAACAAGAGACCCAGTACTTC
.,TRBD1,TRBJ1-1,TRBV10-3,CAIRGQGSEAFF,TGTGCCATCAGAGGACAGGGTTCTGAAGCTTTCTTT
.,TRBD2,TRBJ2-3,TRBV11-2,CASSLNPGGPQQYF,TGTGCCAGCAGCTTGAATCCGGGGGGACCCCAACAGTATTTT
once,.,TRBJ2-3,TRBV6-6,CASTKTDTQYF,TGTGCCAGCACTAAAACAGATACGCAGTATTTT
.,TRBD2,TRBJ2-3,TRBV5-1,CASSLRPRGLADLQDTQYF,TGCGCCAGCAGCTTACGACCCCGCGGGCTAGCGGACTTACAAGATACGCAGTATTTT
.,.,TRBJ1-2,TRBV5-6,CASSLVGRESSGYTF,TGTGCCAGCAGCTTGGTTGGCAGGGAATCGAGCGGCTACACCTTC
few,TRBD1,TRBJ1-1,TRBV25-1,CASSELQGVTEAFF,TGTGCCAGCAGTGAGCTACAGGGGGTGACTGAAGCTTTCTTT
.,.,TRBJ2-3,TRBV4-2,CASSQVGGQRANRDTQYF,TGTGCCAGCAGCCAAGTGGGGGGACAGCGGGCCAACAGGGATACGCAGTATTTT
.,.,TRBJ1-4,TRBV21-1,CASNPPGVTNEKLFF,TGTGCCAGCAACCCCCCGGGGGTAACTAATGAAAAACTGTTTTTT
.,.,TRBJ2-3,TRBV7-9,CASSPTVTDTQYF,TGTGCCAGCAGCCCGACAGTCACAGATACGCAGTATTTT
.,TRBD1,TRBJ1-1,TRBV2,CASRAKGAGTEAFF,TGTGCCAGCAGGGCGAAGGGGGCGGGCACTGAAGCTTTCTTT
.,.,TRBJ1-2,TRBV6-5,CASRTYQQGVYGYTF,TGTGCCAGCAGAACATACCAACAGGGTGTCTATGGCTACACCTTC
once,TRBD2,TRBJ2-3,TRBV3-1/TRBV3-2,CASSGTSGPAGDTQYF,TGTGCCAGCAGCGGGACTAGCGGGCCGGCGGGAGATACGCAGTATTTT
.,.,TRBJ1-1,TRBV7-2,CASSLVVPQGTEAFF,TGTGCCAGCAGCTTAGTGGTCCCCCAGGGCACTGAAGCTTTCTTT
.,TRBD2,TRBJ2-2,TRBV6-6,CASSHDSRGGRADTGELFF,TGTGCCAGCAGTCACGACTCGCGGGGGGGCCGGGCGGACACCGGGGAGCTGTTTTTT
.,TRBD2,TRBJ2-7,TRBV4-2,CASSQRGSGGRTYEQYF,TGTGCCAGCAGCCAAAGGGGGAGCGGGGGCCGGACCTACGAGCAGTACTTC
.,.,TRBJ2-3,TRBV7-2,CASSLDAGADTQYF,TGTGCCAGCAGCTTAGATGCGGGGGCGGATACGCAGTATTTT
.,.,TRBJ1-2,TRBV5-8,CASSLGRSTLNGYTF,TGTGCCAGCAGCTTGGGTAGGAGCACCCTTAATGGCTACACCTTC
.,.,TRBJ2-6,TRBV6-2/TRBV6-3,CASSYDSSGANVLTF,TGTGCCAGCAGTTACGACAGCTCTGGGGCCAACGTCCTGACTTTC
.,.,TRBJ2-1,TRBV6-2/TRBV6-3,CASSNPGTHYNEQFF,TGTGCCAGCAGTAACCCCGGGACTCACTACAATGAGCAGTTCTTC
.,TRBD1,TRBJ1-5,TRBV19,CASSPWRTGNQPQHF,TGTGCCAGTAGTCCGTGGAGGACAGGGAATCAGCCCCAGCATTTT
.,TRBD1,TRBJ1-1,TRBV24-1,CASSDRADTEAFF,TGTGCCAGCTCGGACAGGGCGGACACTGAAGCTTTCTTT
.,.,TRBJ2-5,TRBV10-2,CASRALAYQETQYF,TGCGCCAGCAGAGCTCTAGCGTACCAAGAGACCCAGTACTTC
.,.,TRBJ1-4,TRBV11-2,CASSLVGSTNEKLFF,TGTGCCAGCAGCCTAGTGGGCTCAACTAATGAAAAACTGTTTTTT
.,.,TRBJ2-7,TRBV5-1,CASSLVAGEQYF,TGCGCCAGCAGCTTGGTGGCGGGGGAGCAGTACTTC
.,.,TRBJ1-4,TRBV6-4,CASPNSTCLGKLFF,TGTGCCAGCCCCAACAGTACCTGTTTGGGAAAACTGTTTTTT
.,TRBD1,TRBJ2-7,TRBV5-8,CASSLRTGLREQYF,TGTGCCAGCAGCTTGAGGACAGGGCTGAGGGAGCAGTACTTC
.,TRBD1,TRBJ1-2,TRBV6-6,CASSHSGTGPFGLANYGYTF,TGTGCCAGCAGCCACTCCGGGACAGGGCCCTTCGGATTAGCTAACTATGGCTACACCTTC
once,.,TRBJ2-3,TRBV4-3,CASSQGAAAGGSDTQYF,TGCGCCAGCAGCCAAGGTGCGGCGGCAGGGGGGTCAGATACGCAGTATTTT
.,.,TRBJ2-3,TRBV21-1,CASSSQGLCTDTQYF,TGTGCCAGCAGCTCACAGGGGCTATGCACAGATACGCAGTATTTT
.,.,TRBJ1-3,TRBV18,CASSPVGQYSGNTIYF,TGTGCCAGCTCACCCGTAGGACAGTACTCTGGAAACACCATATATTTT
.,.,TRBJ2-2,TRBV4-3,CASSQAGATGELFF,TGCGCCAGCAGCCAAGCCGGTGCGACCGGGGAGCTGTTTTTT
.,.,TRBJ1-1,TRBV4-2,CASSQEEGTPMRAFF,TGTGCCAGCAGCCAAGAAGAGGGAACCCCGATGCGAGCTTTCTTT
.,TRBD1,TRBJ1-1,TRBV5-4,CASGEQGVMNTEAFF,TGTGCCAGCGGCGAACAGGGGGTAATGAACACTGAAGCTTTCTTT
.,.,TRBJ1-2,TRBV5-1,CASSLVWGDSEDGYTF,TGCGCCAGCAGCTTGGTGTGGGGGGATTCGGAGGATGGCTACACCTTC
.,.,TRBJ1-2,TRBV13,CASSFLGSAGRGLNGYTF,TGTGCCAGCAGCTTTCTAGGCTCCGCGGGGCGCGGGTTAAATGGCTACACCTTC
.,.,TRBJ1-1,TRBV5-6,CASSFNRVTEAFF,TGTGCCAGCAGCTTTAACAGGGTCACTGAAGCTTTCTTT
.,TRBD1,TRBJ1-1,TRBV11-3,CASSRTLGTVSEAFF,TGTGCCAGCAGCCGGACCCTCGGGACAGTTTCTGAAGCTTTCTTT
.,TRBD1,TRBJ2-1,TRBV5-5,CASSRPRQGAASGQFF,TGTGCCAGCAGCCGCCCCCGACAGGGGGCGGCATCGGGGCAGTTCTTC
.,.,TRBJ1-2,TRBV7-3,CASSSRTVAHYPSGYTF,TGTGCCAGCAGCTCCCGGACTGTTGCACATTACCCTTCTGGCTACACCTTC